This T cell receptor (beta chain) appears in the sequencing data of a study of T cells in Graves' hyperthyroidism and ophthalmopathy. As for the study in general: Peripheral blood specimens were obtained at initial diagnosis, prior to any treatment. Notes on the study in general: Ophthalmopathy and stable hyperthyroidism were told apart by a 13 V-J model.

Every diagnosis used clinical symptoms, serum thyroxine and TRAb, thyroid ultrasound and orbital computed tomography. Amplification of TCR beta CDR3 regions was performed using RNA transcripts as template. The study used the HTBI primer set for a first-round RT-PCR of the TCR CDR3. TCRdb reprocessed the multiplex PCR reads via MiXCR and lists one record per CDR3 protein. The sample contains about 500,000 distinct CDR3 sequences, about an eighth of which appear only once. This CDR3 has 14 amino acids. CDR1 and CDR2 (germline): MNHNS, SASEGT. In the case of this clonotype: The target antigen is unknown. A junction end diverges from the germline sequence, so it may reflect a read error.

The TCR was taken from a woman between 18 and 30 years old with Graves' hyperthyroidism. The sample was blood. The V and J genes are TRBV6-1 and TRBJ1-3; a possible D gene is TRBD1 (6 bases). DNA for the CDR3: TGTGCCAGCACTGAACAGGGTTCGGGAAACACCATATATTTT. Residues: CASTEQGSGNTIYF.